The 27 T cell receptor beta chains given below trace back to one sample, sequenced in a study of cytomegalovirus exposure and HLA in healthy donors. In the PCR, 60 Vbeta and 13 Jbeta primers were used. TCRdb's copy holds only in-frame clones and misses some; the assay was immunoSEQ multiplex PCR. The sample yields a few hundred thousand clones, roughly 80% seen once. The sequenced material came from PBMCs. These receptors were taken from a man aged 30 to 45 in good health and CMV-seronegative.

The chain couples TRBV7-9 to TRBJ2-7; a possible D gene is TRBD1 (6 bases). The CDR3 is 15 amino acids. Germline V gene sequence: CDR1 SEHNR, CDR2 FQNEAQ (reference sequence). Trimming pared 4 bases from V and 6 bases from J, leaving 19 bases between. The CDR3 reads CASSSVGRGDGEQYF. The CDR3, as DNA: TGTGCCAGCAGCTCCGTAGGCAGGGGAGACGGCGAGCAGTACTTC. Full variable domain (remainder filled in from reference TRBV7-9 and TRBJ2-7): DTGVSQNPRHKITKRGQNVTFRCDPISEHNRLYWYRQTLGQGPEFLTYFQNEAQLEKSRLLSDRFSAERPKGSFSTLEIQRTEQGDSAMYLCASSSVGRGDGEQYFGPGTRLTVT.

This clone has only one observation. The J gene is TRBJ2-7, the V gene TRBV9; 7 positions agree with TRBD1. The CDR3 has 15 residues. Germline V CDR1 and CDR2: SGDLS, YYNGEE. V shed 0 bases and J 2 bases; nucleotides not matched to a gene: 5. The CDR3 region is CASSVGDRPPYEQYF. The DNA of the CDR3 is TGTGCCAGCAGCGTAGGGGACAGACCCCCCTACGAGCAGTACTTC.

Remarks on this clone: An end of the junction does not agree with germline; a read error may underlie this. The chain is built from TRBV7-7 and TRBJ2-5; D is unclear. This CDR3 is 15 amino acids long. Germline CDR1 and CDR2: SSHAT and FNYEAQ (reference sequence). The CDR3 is CASSLVSSEIETQYF. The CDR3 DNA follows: TGTGCTAGCAGCTTAGTGAGTAGTGAGATAGAGACCCAGTACTTC. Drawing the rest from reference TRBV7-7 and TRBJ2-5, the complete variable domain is GAGVSQSPRYKVTKRGQDVTLRCDPISSHATLYWYQQALGQGPEFLTYFNYEAQPDKSGLPSDRFSAERPEGSISTLTIQRTEQRDSAMYRCASSLVSSEIETQYFGPGTRLLVL.

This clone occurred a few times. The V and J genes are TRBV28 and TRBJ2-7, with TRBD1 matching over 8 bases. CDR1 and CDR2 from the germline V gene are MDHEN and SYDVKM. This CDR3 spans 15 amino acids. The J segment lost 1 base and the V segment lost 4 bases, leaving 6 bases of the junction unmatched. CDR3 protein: CASSSDRVGSYEQYF. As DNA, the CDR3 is TGTGCCAGCAGTTCGGACAGGGTCGGTTCCTACGAGCAGTACTTC.

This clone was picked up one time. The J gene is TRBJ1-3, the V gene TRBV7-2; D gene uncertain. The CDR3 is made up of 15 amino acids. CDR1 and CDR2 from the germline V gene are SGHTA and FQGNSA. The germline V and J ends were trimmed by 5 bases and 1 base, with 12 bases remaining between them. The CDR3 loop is CASSRREASGNTIYF. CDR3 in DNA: TGTGCCAGCAGCCGCCGGGAGGCGTCTGGAAACACCATATATTTT.

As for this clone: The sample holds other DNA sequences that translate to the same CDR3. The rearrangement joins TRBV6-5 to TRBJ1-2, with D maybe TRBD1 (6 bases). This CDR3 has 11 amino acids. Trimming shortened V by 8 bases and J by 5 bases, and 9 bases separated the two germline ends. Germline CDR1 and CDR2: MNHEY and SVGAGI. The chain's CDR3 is CASRRGYGYTF. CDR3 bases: TGTGCCAGCCGTAGGGGGTATGGCTACACCTTC.

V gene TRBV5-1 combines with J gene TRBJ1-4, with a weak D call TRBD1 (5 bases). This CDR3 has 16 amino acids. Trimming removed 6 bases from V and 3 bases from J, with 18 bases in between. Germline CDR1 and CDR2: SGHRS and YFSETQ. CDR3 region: CASTPSGGKANEKLFF. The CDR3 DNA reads TGCGCCAGCACTCCGTCCGGGGGGAAGGCTAATGAAAAACTGTTTTTT.

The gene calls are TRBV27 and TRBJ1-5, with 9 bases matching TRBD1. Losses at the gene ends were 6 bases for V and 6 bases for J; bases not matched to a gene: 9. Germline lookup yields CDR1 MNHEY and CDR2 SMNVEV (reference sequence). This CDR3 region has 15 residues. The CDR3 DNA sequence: TGTGCCAGCAGCCGGGGACAGGGATTCGGTCAGCCCCAGCATTTT. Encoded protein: CASSRGQGFGQPQHF.

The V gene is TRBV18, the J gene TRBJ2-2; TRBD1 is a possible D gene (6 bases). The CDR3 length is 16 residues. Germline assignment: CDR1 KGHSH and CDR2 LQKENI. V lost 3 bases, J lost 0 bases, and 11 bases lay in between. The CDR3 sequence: CASSPQGSPNTGELFF. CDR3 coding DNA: TGTGCCAGCTCACCCCAGGGGAGCCCGAACACCGGGGAGCTGTTTTTT.

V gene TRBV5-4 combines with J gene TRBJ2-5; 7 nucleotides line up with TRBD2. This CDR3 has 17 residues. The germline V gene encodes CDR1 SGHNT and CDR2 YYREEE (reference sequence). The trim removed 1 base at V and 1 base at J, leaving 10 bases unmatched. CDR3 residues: CASSLSVGAGIQETQYF. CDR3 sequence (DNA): TGTGCCAGCAGCTTGTCCGTCGGAGCGGGGATCCAAGAGACCCAGTACTTC.

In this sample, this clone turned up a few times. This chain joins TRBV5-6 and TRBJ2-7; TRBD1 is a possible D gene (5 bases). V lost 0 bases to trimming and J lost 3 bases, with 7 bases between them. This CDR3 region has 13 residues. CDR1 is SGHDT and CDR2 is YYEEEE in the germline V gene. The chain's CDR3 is CASSLGTLYEQYF. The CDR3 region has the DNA TGTGCCAGCAGCTTGGGGACACTCTACGAGCAGTACTTC. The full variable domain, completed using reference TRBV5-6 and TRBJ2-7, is DAGVTQSPTHLIKTRGQQVTLRCSPKSGHDTVSWYQQALGQGPQFIFQYYEEEERQRGNFPDRFSGHQFPNYSSELNVNALLLGDSALYLCASSLGTLYEQYFGPGTRLTVT.

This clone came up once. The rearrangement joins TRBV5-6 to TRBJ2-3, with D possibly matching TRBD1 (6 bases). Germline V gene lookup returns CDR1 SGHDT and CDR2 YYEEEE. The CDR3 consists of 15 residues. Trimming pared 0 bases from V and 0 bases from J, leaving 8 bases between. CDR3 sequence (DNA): TGTGCCAGCAGCTTGGGACAGGCCAGCACAGATACGCAGTATTTT. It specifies CASSLGQASTDTQYF.

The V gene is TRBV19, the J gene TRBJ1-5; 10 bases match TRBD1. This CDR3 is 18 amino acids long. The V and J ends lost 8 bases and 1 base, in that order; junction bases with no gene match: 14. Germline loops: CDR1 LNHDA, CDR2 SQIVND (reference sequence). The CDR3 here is CASRPWDRGKGSNQPQHF. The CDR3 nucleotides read TGTGCCAGTCGACCCTGGGACAGGGGCAAGGGGAGCAATCAGCCCCAGCATTTT.

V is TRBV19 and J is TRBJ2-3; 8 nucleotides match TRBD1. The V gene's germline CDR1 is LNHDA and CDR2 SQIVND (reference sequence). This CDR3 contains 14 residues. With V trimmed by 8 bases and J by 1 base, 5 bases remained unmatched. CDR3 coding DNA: TGTGCCAGTGGACAGGGCGGAGGCACAGATACGCAGTATTTT. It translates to CASGQGGGTDTQYF. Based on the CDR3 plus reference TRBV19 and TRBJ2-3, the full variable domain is DGGITQSPKYLFRKEGQNVTLSCEQNLNHDAMYWYRQDPGQGLRLIYYSQIVNDFQKGDIAEGYSVSREKKESFPLTVTSAQKNPTAFYLCASGQGGGTDTQYFGPGTRLTVL.

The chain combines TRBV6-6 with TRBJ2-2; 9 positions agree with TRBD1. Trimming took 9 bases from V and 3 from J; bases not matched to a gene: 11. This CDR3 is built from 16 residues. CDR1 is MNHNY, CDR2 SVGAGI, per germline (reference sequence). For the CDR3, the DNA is TGTGCCAGAGAGATCTTCCGGGACAGGGACACCGGGGAGCTGTTTTTT. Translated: CAREIFRDRDTGELFF.

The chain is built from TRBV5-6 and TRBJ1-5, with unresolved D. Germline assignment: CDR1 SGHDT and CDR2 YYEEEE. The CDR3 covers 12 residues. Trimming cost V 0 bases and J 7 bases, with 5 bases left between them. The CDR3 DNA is TGTGCCAGCAGCTTGGCCGGGCAGCCCCAGCATTTT. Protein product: CASSLAGQPQHF.

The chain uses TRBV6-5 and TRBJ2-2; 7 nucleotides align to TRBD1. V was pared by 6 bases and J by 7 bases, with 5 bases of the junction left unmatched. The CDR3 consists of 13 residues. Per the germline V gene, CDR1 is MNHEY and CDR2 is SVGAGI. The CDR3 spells CASSYRGIGELFF. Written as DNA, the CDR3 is TGTGCCAGCAGCTACAGGGGAATCGGGGAGCTGTTTTTT.

The CDR3 spells CASSPGTVYGYTF. CDR3 DNA: TGTGCCAGTAGCCCCGGGACAGTCTATGGCTACACCTTC. The chain recombines TRBV6-5 with TRBJ1-2; 7 bases are shared with TRBD1. V lost 9 bases to trimming and J lost 4 bases; unmatched junction nucleotides: 8. The length of the CDR3 is 13 residues. Germline V gene data show CDR1 as MNHEY and CDR2 as SVGAGI.

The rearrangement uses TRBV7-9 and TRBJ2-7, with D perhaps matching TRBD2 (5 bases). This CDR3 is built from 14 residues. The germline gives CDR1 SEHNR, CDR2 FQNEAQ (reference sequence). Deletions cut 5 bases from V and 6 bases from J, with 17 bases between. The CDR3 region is CASSPDGRSGEQYF. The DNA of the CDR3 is TGTGCCAGCAGCCCGGACGGAAGGAGCGGCGAGCAGTACTTC.

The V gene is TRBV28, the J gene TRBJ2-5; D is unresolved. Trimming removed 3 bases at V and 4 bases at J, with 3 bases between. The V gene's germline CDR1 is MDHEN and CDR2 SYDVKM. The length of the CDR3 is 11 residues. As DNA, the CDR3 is TGTGCCAGCAGTTTCGGAGAGACCCAGTACTTC. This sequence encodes CASSFGETQYF. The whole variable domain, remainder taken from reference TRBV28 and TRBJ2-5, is DVKVTQSSRYLVKRTGEKVFLECVQDMDHENMFWYRQDPGLGLRLIYFSYDVKMKEKGDIPEGYSVSREKKERFSLILESASTNQTSMYLCASSFGETQYFGPGTRLLVL.

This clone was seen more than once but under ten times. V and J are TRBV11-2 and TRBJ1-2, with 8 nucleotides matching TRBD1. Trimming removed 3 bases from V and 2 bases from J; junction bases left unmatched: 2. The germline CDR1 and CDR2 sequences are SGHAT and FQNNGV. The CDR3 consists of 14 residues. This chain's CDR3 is CASSLTGDNYGYTF. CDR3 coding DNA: TGTGCCAGCAGCTTGACAGGGGACAACTATGGCTACACCTTC.

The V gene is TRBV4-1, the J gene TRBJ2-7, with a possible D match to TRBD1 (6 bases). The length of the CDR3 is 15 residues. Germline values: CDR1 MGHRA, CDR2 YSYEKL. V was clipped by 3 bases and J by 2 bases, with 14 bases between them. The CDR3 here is CASSQRQESPYEQYF. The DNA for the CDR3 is TGCGCCAGCAGCCAGCGACAGGAATCCCCCTACGAGCAGTACTTC.

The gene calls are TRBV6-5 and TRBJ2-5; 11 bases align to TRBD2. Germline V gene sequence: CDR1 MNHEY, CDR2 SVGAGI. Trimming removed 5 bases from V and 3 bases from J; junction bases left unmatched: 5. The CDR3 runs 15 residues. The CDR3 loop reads CASSPVTSGEETQYF. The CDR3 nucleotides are TGTGCCAGCAGTCCCGTGACTAGCGGGGAAGAGACCCAGTACTTC.

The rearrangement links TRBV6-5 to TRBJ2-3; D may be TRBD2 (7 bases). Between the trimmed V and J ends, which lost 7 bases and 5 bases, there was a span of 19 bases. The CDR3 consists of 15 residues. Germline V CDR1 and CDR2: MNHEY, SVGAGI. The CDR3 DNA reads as TGTGCCAGCAACGAGAGGGGGGGAGACAGAGATACGCAGTATTTT. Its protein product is CASNERGGDRDTQYF.

CDR3 in DNA: TGTGCCAGCAGTTTATATAAGAGACAGCCCCAGCATTTT. Its translation is CASSLYKRQPQHF. The chain joins TRBV28 to TRBJ1-5, with unresolved D. The CDR3 length is 13 residues. With 1 base removed from V and 7 bases from J, the gap between germline ends came to 8 bases. In germline, CDR1 is MDHEN, CDR2 SYDVKM.

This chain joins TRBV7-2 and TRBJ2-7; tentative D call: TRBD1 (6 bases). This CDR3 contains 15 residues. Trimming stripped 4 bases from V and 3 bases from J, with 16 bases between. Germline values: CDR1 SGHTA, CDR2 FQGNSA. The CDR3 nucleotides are TGTGCCAGCAGCTCGCCCGGGACACGCCACTACGAGCAGTACTTC. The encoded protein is CASSSPGTRHYEQYF.

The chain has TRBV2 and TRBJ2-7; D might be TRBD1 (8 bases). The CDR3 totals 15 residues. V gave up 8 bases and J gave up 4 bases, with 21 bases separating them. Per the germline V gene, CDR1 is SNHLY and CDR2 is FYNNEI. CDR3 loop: CASAPEAGQVYEQYF. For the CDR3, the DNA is TGTGCCAGCGCGCCAGAAGCGGGACAGGTTTACGAGCAGTACTTC.